These 18 T cell receptor beta chains share one sample of origin, sequenced in a study of molecular identifiers for immune sequencing clone quantification. MiXCR, run by TCRdb on the PCR reads, gives a single entry per CDR3 protein. The table has over 50,000 distinct CDR3 sequences, around 34% seen once. The specimen was naive CD8+ T cells from blood, with Jurkat cell RNA spiked in. The subset: FACS-sorted CD8+CD4-CCR7+CD45RA+ naive T cells. The receptors were sampled from a human donor in good health. Some libraries in this study had Jurkat cell RNA spiked in.

This clonotype was observed many times. This sequence joins TRBV4-3 and TRBJ2-1, with D possibly called TRBD1 or TRBD2 (6 bases each). Trimming took off 0 bases at V and 4 bases at J, with 10 bases between the two ends. Germline V lookup: CDR1 LGHNA, CDR2 YSLEER. CDR3 size: 15 residues. The CDR3 spells CASSQDPGAYNEQFF. The CDR3, as DNA: TGCGCCAGCAGCCAAGATCCGGGGGCTTACAATGAGCAGTTCTTC.

This clonotype was counted many times. This chain connects TRBV28 to TRBJ2-4; D not resolved. Germline lookup yields CDR1 MDHEN and CDR2 SYDVKM. Trimming pared 5 bases from V and 1 base from J, leaving 15 bases between. This CDR3 is built from 16 residues. CDR3 nucleotides: TGTGCCAGCAGTCCGAGACCCGGCCAGGCCAAAAACATTCAGTACTTC. Translating gives CASSPRPGQAKNIQYF.

The chain has TRBV20-1 and TRBJ2-1; D is ambiguous. The CDR3 spans 8 residues. The V end was cut by 3 bases, the J end by 12 bases, with 3 bases between. Germline CDR1 reads DFQATT; CDR2 reads SNEGSKA (reference sequence). CDR3 loop: CSASGQFF. CDR3 in DNA: TGCAGTGCTAGTGGGCAGTTCTTC.

In regard to this clonotype: This may be a read error: a much more frequent sequence differs by one nucleotide. The chain recombines TRBV28 with TRBJ1-1; D may be TRBD1 (6 bases). CDR1 and CDR2 from the germline V gene are MDHEN and SYDVKM. The CDR3 has 17 amino acids. The CDR3 loop reads CASSLVLGDLRDTDAFF. The CDR3, as DNA: TGTGCCAGCAGTTTAGTTCTTGGGGACCTGCGGGACACTGACGCTTTCTTT.

Points on this clonotype: A much larger clone is a single base away; this may be a read error. It is likely a read error, because the conserved phenylalanine at the end of the CDR3 is missing. The V gene is TRBV29-1, the J gene TRBJ1-1, with D tentatively TRBD1 (5 bases). Germline V CDR1 and CDR2: SQVTM, ANQGSEA. The CDR3 spans 17 residues. The ends were cut back, 0 bases at V and 0 bases at J, with 17 bases in the middle. As DNA, the CDR3 is TGCAGCGTTGAAGATACGTTGGGGCTACGGGTGAACACTGAAGCTTTCATT. Protein sequence: CSVEDTLGLRVNTEAFI.

A note on this clonotype: One junction end disagrees with the germline gene, perhaps due to a read error. CDR3 sequence (DNA): TGTGCCAGTAGTTTAGAGGCAGGGATGAGCACTGAAGCTTTCTTT. Encoded protein: CASSLEAGMSTEAFF. The chain joins TRBV19 to TRBJ1-1; D might be TRBD1 (5 bases). Germline V gene sequence: CDR1 LNHDA, CDR2 SQIVND (reference sequence). The CDR3 spans 15 residues.

In this sample, this clonotype turned up many times. The chain is built from TRBV28 and TRBJ2-1, with a possible D match to TRBD1 (5 bases). Trimming shortened V by 1 base and J by 5 bases, and 6 bases separated the two germline ends. CDR3 size: 13 residues. From germline, CDR1 is MDHEN and CDR2 SYDVKM. CDR3 in DNA: TGTGCCAGCAGTTTATTAGGGGACAATGAGCAGTTCTTC. This codes for CASSLLGDNEQFF.

A few counts support this clonotype. The V call is TRBV19, the J call TRBJ1-5; TRBD1 is a possible D gene (5 bases). From germline, CDR1 is LNHDA and CDR2 SQIVND (reference sequence). Trimming pared 0 bases from V and 6 bases from J, leaving 9 bases between. The CDR3 runs to 14 residues. In nucleotides, the CDR3 is TGTGCCAGTAGTATAGATTGGGGGGTTCAGCCCCAGCATTTT. It codes for CASSIDWGVQPQHF.

This clonotype was counted at least ten times. The genes are TRBV9 and TRBJ2-3; D uncertain. The CDR3 runs 16 residues. Germline V gene sequence: CDR1 SGDLS, CDR2 YYNGEE. V lost 1 base to trimming and J lost 6 bases, with 18 bases between them. As DNA, the CDR3 is TGTGCCAGCAGCGTAAGGTCCTCGGCTGGTCGGGATACGCAGTATTTT. This translates into CASSVRSSAGRDTQYF.

The chain has TRBV5-4 and TRBJ2-3, with TRBD2 matching 14 bases. The trim removed 4 bases at V and 5 bases at J, leaving 12 bases unmatched. CDR1 is SGHNT, CDR2 YYREEE, per germline (reference sequence). The CDR3 sequence is 18 residues long. The CDR3 region is CASSLPPGLAGEIDTQYF. CDR3 DNA sequence: TGTGCCAGCAGCCTACCCCCGGGACTAGCGGGAGAGATAGATACGCAGTATTTT.

The chain is built from TRBV6-5 and TRBJ2-1; the D gene is possibly TRBD1 (5 bases). V was pared by 1 base and J by 8 bases, with 18 bases between. Germline loops: CDR1 MNHEY, CDR2 SVGAGI. This CDR3 has 16 amino acids. CDR3 in amino acids: CASSYWVLGRGYEQFF. The CDR3 nucleotides read TGTGCCAGCAGTTACTGGGTTCTGGGGCGCGGCTATGAGCAGTTCTTC.

V usage is TRBV7-2 and J usage is TRBJ2-1; a weak D match, TRBD2 (6 bases). Trimming cost V 7 bases and J 8 bases, with 21 bases left between them. Germline loops: CDR1 SGHTA, CDR2 FQGNSA. The CDR3 consists of 15 residues. For the CDR3, the DNA is TGTGCCAGCAACCAGTATGGGCGGGAACTGGATGAGCAGTTCTTC. This sequence encodes CASNQYGRELDEQFF.

Only a few counts were recorded for this clonotype. This chain uses TRBV5-6 with TRBJ2-7, with a weak D call TRBD2 (6 bases). The germline gives CDR1 SGHDT, CDR2 YYEEEE. Trimming removed 7 bases at V and 5 bases at J, with 16 bases between. The length of the CDR3 is 13 residues. The CDR3 reads CASDRGSRNEQYF. In nucleotides, the CDR3 is TGTGCCAGCGACCGGGGGAGTCGAAACGAGCAGTACTTC.

About this clonotype itself: A read error is possible here, since a much larger clone lies one base away. The chain uses TRBV20-1 and TRBJ2-7; TRBD2 is a possible D gene (5 bases). V lost 8 bases, J lost 4 bases, and 15 bases lay in between. Germline V lookup: CDR1 DFQATT, CDR2 SNEGSKA (reference sequence). CDR3 size: 12 residues. CDR3 loop: CSWPCGGYEQYF. The CDR3 DNA is TGCAGTTGGCCTTGCGGAGGTTACGAGCAGTACTTC.

Of note for this clonotype: A much bigger clone sits one base away, suggesting this may be a read error. The chain carries TRBV6-2 or TRBV6-3 and TRBJ1-5; 9 bases are shared with TRBD1. Germline values: CDR1 MNHEY, CDR2 SVGEGT. This CDR3 has 15 amino acids. CDR3 sequence reads: CASSRITGTGQPQQF. In DNA form, the CDR3 reads TGTGCCAGCAGTCGAATTACAGGGACAGGGCAGCCCCAGCAATTT.

This clonotype came up many times. V usage is TRBV7-9 and J usage is TRBJ2-7, with a possible D match to TRBD1 (5 bases). V lost 2 bases to trimming and J lost 2 bases, with 7 bases between them. This CDR3 has 13 amino acids. Germline CDR1 and CDR2: SEHNR and FQNEAQ (reference sequence). This CDR3 reads CASSLPGTYEQYF. CDR3 bases: TGTGCCAGCAGCTTACCAGGGACCTACGAGCAGTACTTC.

This clonotype was detected a few times. The chain joins TRBV2 to TRBJ2-4, with TRBD2 matching over 8 bases. V lost 8 bases, J lost 1 base, and 7 bases stayed unmatched. CDR3 size: 15 residues. CDR1 is SNHLY and CDR2 is FYNNEI in the germline V gene. CDR3 sequence: CASFGLAGAKNIQYF. As DNA, the CDR3 is TGTGCCAGCTTCGGACTAGCCGGGGCCAAAAACATTCAGTACTTC. The entire variable domain, with the rest obtained from reference TRBV2 and TRBJ2-4, is as follows: EPEVTQTPSHQVTQMGQEVILRCVPISNHLYFYWYRQILGQKVEFLVSFYNNEISEKSEIFDDQFSVERPDGSNFTLKIRSTKLEDSAMYFCASFGLAGAKNIQYFGAGTRLSVL.

As regards this clonotype: Sequence at one end of the junction differs from germline and may be a read error. The V and J genes are TRBV7-8 and TRBJ2-3, with D possibly TRBD2 on 6 matching bases. The CDR3 covers 16 residues. Germline CDR1 reads SGHVS; CDR2 reads FQNEAQ. CDR3 DNA sequence: TGTGCCGGCAGCCGGGGGACGGGAACCTACACAGATACGCAGTATTTT. It translates to CAGSRGTGTYTDTQYF.